This T cell receptor (beta chain) came from a study of T cell responses to AZD1222 COVID-19 vaccine. Assay used: immunoSEQ multiplex PCR; TCRdb lists only in-frame clones, some missing. The sample lists fewer than 120,000 clones, around 90% occurring once. Study-wide points: Compared with day 0, the breadth and depth of the Spike-specific TCR repertoire rose significantly after two doses of AZD1222. The CD4 TCRs associated with vaccination extended across spike and predominated at 160-218 and 743-854. The number of AZD1222 recipients seropositive at baseline was only five or six.

Comment on this clone: Its antigen is currently unknown.

The V and J ends lost 6 bases and 7 bases, in that order; junction bases with no gene match: 11. The V gene's germline CDR1 is LNHDA and CDR2 SQIVND (reference sequence). The CDR3 is 14 residues long. V usage is TRBV19 and J usage is TRBJ1-2, with 7 bases matching TRBD1. The source is an adult in good health. This sample comprised peripheral blood, obtained on day 0 of AZD1222 vaccination. The CDR3 sequence: CASSRSPGQVGYTF. The CDR3 DNA sequence: TGTGCCAGTAGCCGATCTCCCGGACAGGTTGGCTACACCTTC.